The next 26 T cell receptor beta chains were all read from a single sample in a study of Graves' ophthalmopathy and Graves' hyperthyroidism. Amplified TCR beta CDR3 regions were obtained using RNA transcripts as template. Second-round multiplex PCR came after a first-round RT-PCR that employed HTBI primers. TCRdb re-analysed the multiplex PCR reads in MiXCR, keeping a single row per CDR3 protein. The sample contains about 48,000 distinct CDR3 sequences, around 48% of which appear only once. Sequenced material: peripheral blood. The receptor source for this set is an adult man with Graves' ophthalmopathy.

For this clonotype: A read error may account for a junction end that differs from germline. V and J are TRBV13 and TRBJ2-7, with a possible D match to TRBD2 (5 bases). CDR3 length: 16 amino acids. Germline V CDR1 and CDR2: PRHDT, FYEKMQ (reference sequence). CDR3 sequence: CASSRSVGLIIHEQYF. The CDR3 DNA reads as TGTGCCAGCAGCCGGTCGGTCGGACTTATCATCCACGAACAGTACTTC.

V gene TRBV7-4 combines with J gene TRBJ1-5; D not resolved. The germline gives CDR1 SGHVT, CDR2 SQSDAQ. The V and J ends lost 5 bases and 7 bases respectively, with 12 bases between them. The CDR3 length is 13 residues. CDR3 DNA sequence: TGTGCCAGCAGCGGCGTCCCCCGACAGCCCCAGCATTTT. Its translation: CASSGVPRQPQHF.

There are a few counts of this clonotype. This chain links TRBV15 with TRBJ2-3; tentatively, D is TRBD2 (5 bases). With 3 bases removed from V and 0 bases from J, the gap between germline ends came to 13 bases. The CDR3 runs to 16 residues. Germline V lookup: CDR1 LNHNV, CDR2 YYDKDF (reference sequence). CDR3 region: CATSSDLGDSTDTQYF. Written as DNA, the CDR3 is TGTGCCACCAGCAGTGACCTGGGAGACAGCACAGATACGCAGTATTTT.

This clonotype was picked up many times. The conserved phenylalanine or tryptophan is not found at the CDR3 terminus, so this likely reflects a read error. The V gene is TRBV5-1, the J gene TRBJ2-5; TRBD2 matches 7 bases. Germline V gene sequence: CDR1 SGHRS, CDR2 YFSETQ. The CDR3 runs to 15 residues. With V trimmed by 3 bases and J by 5 bases, 10 bases remained unmatched. CDR3 nucleotides: TGCGCCAGCAGCTGGACTAGAGCAGGCGGGGAGACCCAGTACCTC. Amino acids: CASSWTRAGGETQYL.

This clonotype was observed a few times. The chain is built from TRBV30 and TRBJ1-1, with 8 bases that match TRBD1. This CDR3 is 14 amino acids long. Looked up from germline, CDR1 is GTSNPN and CDR2 is SVGIG (reference sequence). Germline trimming cut 0 bases from V and 8 bases from J; bases unmatched to any gene: 8. CDR3 residues: CAWSVNRGETEAFF. DNA of the CDR3: TGTGCCTGGAGTGTTAACAGGGGGGAAACAGAAGCTTTCTTT. Drawing the rest from reference TRBV30 and TRBJ1-1, the complete variable domain is SQTIHQWPATLVQPVGSPLSLECTVEGTSNPNLYWYRQAAGRGLQLLFYSVGIGQISSEVPQNLSASRPQDRQFILSSKKLLLSDSGFYLCAWSVNRGETEAFFGQGTRLTVV.

The gene calls are TRBV20-1 and TRBJ2-1, with 7 bases fitting TRBD2. Germline V gene sequence: CDR1 DFQATT, CDR2 SNEGSKA (reference sequence). CDR3 length equals 13 residues. V gave up 6 bases and J gave up 4 bases; unmatched junction bases: 6. The CDR3: CSATLAIYNEQFF. DNA of the CDR3: TGCAGTGCGACACTAGCGATTTACAATGAGCAGTTCTTC.

The V call is TRBV10-3, the J call TRBJ2-1; 13 bases agree with TRBD2. V shed 0 bases, J shed 7 bases, and the junction held 15 bases outside the gene matches. The CDR3 is made up of 20 amino acids. The germline V gene encodes CDR1 ENHRY and CDR2 SYGVKD. The CDR3 DNA follows: TGTGCCATCAGTGAGTCGCGACTAGCGGGAGGATTATTTATCCGGAATGAGCAGTTCTTC. It codes for CAISESRLAGGLFIRNEQFF.

The sample holds one count of this clonotype. This CDR3 fails to terminate in the conserved phenylalanine or tryptophan, so it likely reflects a read error. The DNA is left out, because the CDR3 cannot be placed on it with certainty; the CDR3 is given as TCRdb lists it. The chain has TRBV6-5 and TRBJ2-2. Germline values: CDR1 MNHEY, CDR2 SVGAGI. The CDR3 region is 9 residues in length, termini included. CDR3 in amino acids: CASSYSSDG.

The chain links TRBV7-2 to TRBJ2-2, with TRBD2 matching 9 bases. CDR3 length: 17 amino acids. Unmatched junction bases numbered 6, after V lost 1 base and J lost 3 bases. Per germline, CDR1 SGHTA and CDR2 FQGNSA. CDR3 region: CASSLVGGRADTGELFF. For the CDR3, the DNA is TGTGCCAGCAGCTTAGTTGGCGGGAGGGCTGACACCGGGGAGCTGTTTTTT.

The chain carries TRBV11-2 and TRBJ2-2, with D uncertain. Germline V gene sequence: CDR1 SGHAT, CDR2 FQNNGV. The CDR3 loop spans 13 amino acids. V lost 5 bases and J lost 4, with 8 bases in between. The CDR3, as DNA: TGTGCCAGCAGCACGGACCTCACCGGGGAGCTGTTTTTT. It specifies CASSTDLTGELFF.

Relative to its sample, this clonotype is medium-sized (0.01 to 0.1%). The rearrangement uses TRBV10-2 and TRBJ1-2; perhaps TRBD1 as D (6 bases). V was clipped by 6 bases and J by 5 bases, with 10 bases between them. Germline CDR1 and CDR2: WSHSY and SAAADI. The CDR3 runs 12 residues. The CDR3 loop reads CASRADSYGYTF. The CDR3 bases are TGCGCCAGCAGAGCGGACAGTTATGGCTACACCTTC.

The genes are TRBV7-3 and TRBJ1-1; D uncertain. Germline V gene data show CDR1 as SGHTA and CDR2 as FQGTGA. Trimming cost V 4 bases and J 1 base, with 7 bases left between them. The CDR3 totals 13 residues. Here the CDR3 reads CASSSRRNTEAFF. As DNA, the CDR3 is TGTGCCAGCAGCTCTCGGAGGAACACTGAAGCTTTCTTT.

V usage is TRBV24-1 and J usage is TRBJ2-7, with unresolved D. The length of the CDR3 is 13 residues. With 3 bases removed from V and 3 bases from J, the gap between germline ends came to 8 bases. Germline V gene lookup returns CDR1 KGHDR and CDR2 SFDVKD. The CDR3 protein is CATSDRYVYEQYF. CDR3 DNA sequence: TGTGCCACCAGTGATAGATATGTCTACGAGCAGTACTTC.

The chain couples TRBV7-2 to TRBJ1-6; 9 bases map to TRBD1. The germline gives CDR1 SGHTA, CDR2 FQGNSA. J was trimmed by 11 bases and V by 6 bases; bases with no gene match: 8. This CDR3 is 14 amino acids long. CDR3 in amino acids: CASSWGQGRTPLHF. As DNA, the CDR3 is TGTGCCAGCAGTTGGGGACAGGGCAGGACACCCCTCCACTTT.

This clonotype was counted a few times. The chain recombines TRBV19 with TRBJ1-4; tentative D call: TRBD1 (5 bases). V was trimmed by 4 bases and J by 8 bases, leaving 20 bases between them. Germline-derived CDR1 and CDR2 are LNHDA and SQIVND (reference sequence). The CDR3 runs to 16 residues. The DNA for the CDR3 is TGTGCCAGTAGTAAAGGATCCGGGACTGGGGCGGAAAAACTGTTTTTT. As protein: CASSKGSGTGAEKLFF.

This clonotype was detected a few times. The chain combines TRBV19 with TRBJ2-7; D gene unclear. The germline V gene has CDR1 LNHDA and CDR2 SQIVND (reference sequence). This CDR3 has 12 residues. Trimming removed 3 bases at V and 0 bases at J, with 3 bases between. For the CDR3, the DNA is TGTGCCAGTAGTATGCACTCCTACGAGCAGTACTTC. Translated, it gives CASSMHSYEQYF.

This clonotype has ten or more counts. The chain joins TRBV19 to TRBJ2-2; D remains unclear. The CDR3 covers 15 residues. V lost 3 bases, J lost 0 bases, and 8 bases lay in between. Germline-derived CDR1 and CDR2 are LNHDA and SQIVND (reference sequence). CDR3 DNA: TGTGCCAGTAGTATGGGGTTCGCGAACACCGGGGAGCTGTTTTTT. Protein product: CASSMGFANTGELFF.

The chain carries TRBV7-3 and TRBJ2-3, with 14 positions matching TRBD2. The CDR3 runs 18 residues. V trimming: 5 bases; J trimming: 2 bases; junction bases outside the gene matches: 9. Looked up from germline, CDR1 is SGHTA and CDR2 is FQGTGA. The CDR3 DNA reads as TGTGCCAGCAGCCCCCCCGGGACTAGCGGGAGCATCACAGATACGCAGTATTTT. Translated, it gives CASSPPGTSGSITDTQYF.

This clonotype is categorized as medium-sized. This chain links TRBV15 with TRBJ1-5, with 8 positions matching TRBD1. V shed 1 base, J shed 4 bases, and the junction held 9 bases outside the gene matches. Germline assignment: CDR1 LNHNV and CDR2 YYDKDF (reference sequence). This CDR3 is 17 amino acids long. CDR3 bases: TGTGCCACCAGCAGAGGCAGCAGGGGGCAAACAAATCAGCCCCAGCATTTT. Amino acids: CATSRGSRGQTNQPQHF. Filled out from reference TRBV15 and TRBJ1-5, the complete variable domain reads DAMVIQNPRYQVTQFGKPVTLSCSQTLNHNVMYWYQQKSSQAPKLLFHYYDKDFNNEADTPDNFQSRRPNTSFCFLDIRSPGLGDTAMYLCATSRGSRGQTNQPQHFGDGTRLSIL.

The chain employs TRBV20-1 and TRBJ2-5; 11 bases match TRBD2. The CDR3 consists of 14 residues. Per germline, CDR1 DFQATT and CDR2 SNEGSKA (reference sequence). With 4 bases clipped from V and 9 bases from J, the junction kept 10 bases outside the gene matches. The DNA of the CDR3 is TGCAGTGCTATTCCACTAGCGGGAGTCGAGGCCCAGTACTTC. Encoded protein: CSAIPLAGVEAQYF.

The chain carries TRBV7-3 and TRBJ2-3; 9 bases are a match to TRBD2. V trimming: 5 bases; J trimming: 11 bases; junction bases outside the gene matches: 11. The CDR3 covers 14 residues. Germline CDR1 reads SGHTA; CDR2 reads FQGTGA. CDR3 bases: TGTGCCAGCAGCCCCACAGCGGGAGGTGGTGAGCAGTATTTT. It yields the protein CASSPTAGGGEQYF.

The chain couples TRBV7-6 to TRBJ2-1; D ambiguous. The CDR3 is 13 amino acids. Germline values: CDR1 SGHVS, CDR2 FNYEAQ. V lost 5 bases to trimming and J lost 6 bases, with 11 bases between them. Here the CDR3 DNA reads TGTGCCAGCAGCCTCCGGCCCGCCAATGAGCAGTTCTTC. It codes for CASSLRPANEQFF.

The gene calls are TRBV18 and TRBJ2-6; D is ambiguous. Germline V gives CDR1 KGHSH, CDR2 LQKENI. This CDR3 has 18 amino acids. Trimming shortened V by 5 bases and J by 1 base, and 18 bases separated the two germline ends. As DNA, the CDR3 is TGTGCCAGCTCAGGATCTCAGGTCGCGATGTCTGGGGCCAACGTCCTGACTTTC. Protein product: CASSGSQVAMSGANVLTF.

A single count supports this clonotype. V usage is TRBV29-1 and J usage is TRBJ2-2, with a possible D match to TRBD2 (5 bases). V shed 6 bases and J shed 5 bases, with 13 bases lying between them. The CDR3 runs to 13 residues. Looked up from germline, CDR1 is SQVTM and CDR2 is ANQGSEA. CDR3 region: CSVTDWRTGELFF. In nucleotides, the CDR3 is TGCAGCGTCACGGACTGGCGGACCGGGGAGCTGTTTTTT.

Comments on this clonotype: The junction and the germline gene differ at one end; a read error may be behind it. The chain has TRBV7-3 and TRBJ2-2; D may correspond to TRBD1 or TRBD2 (5 bases each). The CDR3 has 15 residues. Germline V gene data show CDR1 as SGHTA and CDR2 as FQGTGA. CDR3 in DNA: TGTGCCAGCAGCCCGGGACGAGCGGACACCGGGGAGCTGTCTTTT. Amino acid sequence: CASSPGRADTGELSF.

This clonotype appeared a single time. The rearrangement uses TRBV24-1 and TRBJ2-3; D uncertain. Looked up from germline, CDR1 is KGHDR and CDR2 is SFDVKD. V gave up 5 bases and J gave up 4 bases, with 3 bases separating them. The CDR3 is made up of 11 amino acids. CDR3 sequence: CATSGADTQYF. The CDR3 nucleotides are TGTGCCACCAGTGGAGCAGATACGCAGTATTTT.